This passage covers 16 T cell receptor beta chains from one sample sequenced in a study of identical twins. A single record per CDR3 protein comes from TCRdb applying MiXCR to the 5' RACE reads. The sample lists under 500,000 distinct CDR3 sequences, around 15% occurring once. Separately, the same data were catalogued under a study of yellow fever vaccine responses in identical twins.

Sequences were obtained from CD4+ T cells sorted from blood. The receptor set was obtained from a woman in her late teens or twenties in good health.

This clonotype was picked up many times. The chain employs TRBV5-1 and TRBJ1-1; 9 bases map to TRBD1. This CDR3 has 16 amino acids. V shed 0 bases, J shed 0 bases, and the junction held 3 bases outside the gene matches. Germline-derived CDR1 and CDR2 are SGHRS and YFSETQ. The CDR3 DNA reads as TGCGCCAGCAGCTTGGACAGGGGGCCGATGAACACTGAAGCTTTCTTT. Amino acids: CASSLDRGPMNTEAFF.

This clonotype was counted many times. V usage is TRBV7-2 and J usage is TRBJ2-1, with TRBD2 matching over 10 bases. Germline trimming cut 2 bases from V and 2 bases from J; bases unmatched to any gene: 6. Germline lookup yields CDR1 SGHTA and CDR2 FQGNSA. The CDR3 runs 17 residues. The CDR3 reads CASSLYGAGGAYNEQFF. CDR3 sequence (DNA): TGTGCCAGCAGCTTATACGGAGCGGGAGGGGCCTACAATGAGCAGTTCTTC.

This clonotype was counted only a few times. The V and J genes are TRBV28 and TRBJ2-1, with TRBD2 identical over 12 bases. This CDR3 region has 16 residues. Trimming at V came to 5 bases and at J to 7 bases, leaving 9 bases not matched to a gene. Germline lookup yields CDR1 MDHEN and CDR2 SYDVKM. CDR3 nucleotide sequence: TGTGCCAGCAGTCTACCTGGACTAGCGGGAATAAATGAGCAGTTCTTC. It translates to CASSLPGLAGINEQFF.

The V and J genes are TRBV6-1 and TRBJ1-4; D is unclear. This CDR3 has 14 residues. The ends were cut back, 1 base at V and 2 bases at J, with 5 bases in the middle. Per germline, CDR1 MNHNS and CDR2 SASEGT. In DNA, the CDR3 is TGTGCCAGCAGTGAAGGAGGGACTAATGAAAAACTGTTTTTT. This sequence encodes CASSEGGTNEKLFF.

This clonotype has just a few counts. The chain has TRBV5-1 and TRBJ1-6, with 9 bases that match TRBD1. CDR1 and CDR2 (germline): SGHRS, YFSETQ. The J segment lost 9 bases and the V segment lost 4 bases, leaving 8 bases of the junction unmatched. This CDR3 has 15 residues. The CDR3 sequence: CASSVGTGFGSPLHF. Written as DNA, the CDR3 is TGCGCCAGCAGCGTCGGGACAGGGTTCGGTTCACCCCTCCACTTT.

V and J are TRBV15 and TRBJ2-1; D perhaps matches TRBD1 (5 bases). This CDR3 contains 14 residues. CDR1 and CDR2 from the germline V gene are LNHNV and YYDKDF (reference sequence). The V and J ends lost 2 bases and 2 bases respectively, with 7 bases between them. In DNA, the CDR3 is TGTGCCACCAGCAGATCAGGGACCTACAATGAGCAGTTCTTC. Amino acids: CATSRSGTYNEQFF.

The sample holds a few counts of this clonotype. The rearrangement uses TRBV6-1 and TRBJ2-3; D could derive from TRBD1 or TRBD2 (5 bases each). Germline V gene data show CDR1 as MNHNS and CDR2 as SASEGT. V lost 0 bases, J lost 0 bases, and 13 bases lay in between. The CDR3 consists of 17 residues. CDR3 in DNA: TGTGCCAGCAGTGAAGCTTATCAGGGACGGAGCACAGATACGCAGTATTTT. Translation gives CASSEAYQGRSTDTQYF.

The V call is TRBV19, the J call TRBJ2-4; 12 bases line up with TRBD2. V shed 5 bases and J 7 bases; nucleotides not matched to a gene: 3. CDR3 size: 14 residues. Germline V gene data show CDR1 as LNHDA and CDR2 as SQIVND (reference sequence). The CDR3 here is CASSPGLAGNIQYF. The CDR3 bases are TGTGCCAGTAGTCCCGGACTAGCGGGGAACATTCAGTACTTC. Filled out from reference TRBV19 and TRBJ2-4, the complete variable domain reads DGGITQSPKYLFRKEGQNVTLSCEQNLNHDAMYWYRQDPGQGLRLIYYSQIVNDFQKGDIAEGYSVSREKKESFPLTVTSAQKNPTAFYLCASSPGLAGNIQYFGAGTRLSVL.

The sample holds a few counts of this clonotype. The CDR3 DNA is TGTGCCAGTGACCTGGTACCGGGACTCAACCAAGAGACCCAGTACTTC. It encodes CASDLVPGLNQETQYF. V is TRBV11-2 and J is TRBJ2-5; the D gene is possibly TRBD2 (6 bases). The CDR3 runs 16 residues. Trimming pared 9 bases from V and 0 bases from J, leaving 20 bases between. Looked up from germline, CDR1 is SGHAT and CDR2 is FQNNGV.

In its sample, this clonotype was seen a few times. The rearrangement links TRBV27 to TRBJ2-7; the D gene could be TRBD1 or TRBD2 (6 bases each). This CDR3 has 14 amino acids. The V and J ends lost 3 bases and 2 bases respectively, with 11 bases between them. Germline loops: CDR1 MNHEY, CDR2 SMNVEV (reference sequence). The CDR3 loop reads CASSFRGVAYEQYF. CDR3 nucleotide sequence: TGTGCCAGCAGTTTTAGGGGGGTTGCCTACGAGCAGTACTTC.

The chain couples TRBV3-1 to TRBJ2-1; 8 bases match TRBD2. Germline assignment: CDR1 LGHDT and CDR2 YNNKEL (reference sequence). The J segment lost 7 bases and the V segment lost 4 bases, leaving 9 bases of the junction unmatched. The CDR3 runs 15 residues. The CDR3 DNA sequence: TGTGCCAGCAGCCCCAGGCGGGGGGTATGGAATGAGCAGTTCTTC. This sequence encodes CASSPRRGVWNEQFF.

J is TRBJ2-2 and V is TRBV12-3 or TRBV12-4; D assignment may be TRBD1 or TRBD2 (5 bases each). The CDR3 covers 16 residues. The germline V and J ends were trimmed by 4 bases and 7 bases, with 19 bases remaining between them. The CDR3 DNA reads as TGTGCCAGCAGTTACAACATTGGGACGCCCGGCGGGGAGCTGTTTTTT. Residues: CASSYNIGTPGGELFF.

V and J are TRBV20-1 and TRBJ2-1; tentative D call: TRBD2 (5 bases). The CDR3 runs to 13 residues. Trimming stripped 5 bases from V and 6 bases from J, with 14 bases between. The germline V gene has CDR1 DFQATT and CDR2 SNEGSKA (reference sequence). CDR3: CSALRLASNEQFF. The DNA of the CDR3 is TGCAGTGCTCTACGGCTAGCATCCAATGAGCAGTTCTTC.

A few counts support this clonotype. The rearrangement links TRBV19 to TRBJ2-1; 8 nucleotides line up with TRBD1. The CDR3 has 13 amino acids. The ends lost 9 bases at V and 4 bases at J; junction bases unmatched: 5. Germline CDR1 reads LNHDA; CDR2 reads SQIVND (reference sequence). CDR3 sequence: CASNRQGYNEQFF. The CDR3 region has the DNA TGTGCCAGCAACAGACAGGGGTACAATGAGCAGTTCTTC. The entire variable domain, with the rest obtained from reference TRBV19 and TRBJ2-1, is as follows: DGGITQSPKYLFRKEGQNVTLSCEQNLNHDAMYWYRQDPGQGLRLIYYSQIVNDFQKGDIAEGYSVSREKKESFPLTVTSAQKNPTAFYLCASNRQGYNEQFFGPGTRLTVL.

At least ten counts were recorded for this clonotype. This chain uses TRBV27 with TRBJ2-7, with D perhaps TRBD1 (5 bases). Trimming removed 7 bases from V and 6 bases from J, with 16 bases in between. The CDR3 is 13 residues long. Germline values: CDR1 MNHEY, CDR2 SMNVEV (reference sequence). The CDR3 reads CASKIVGLGEQYF. For the CDR3, the DNA is TGTGCCAGCAAAATCGTGGGGCTTGGCGAGCAGTACTTC.

This clonotype was counted ten times or more. V and J are TRBV20-1 and TRBJ1-2; TRBD1 aligns across 10 bases. CDR1 is DFQATT, CDR2 SNEGSKA, per germline (reference sequence). Germline trimming cut 0 bases from V and 1 base from J; bases unmatched to any gene: 5. CDR3 length equals 16 residues. The CDR3 is CSARDGDRGHNYGYTF. As DNA, the CDR3 is TGCAGTGCTAGAGATGGAGACAGGGGGCATAACTATGGCTACACCTTC.